Shown below are 26 T cell receptor beta chains from a single sample sequenced in a study of pediatric ulcerative colitis. This table comes from immunoSEQ multiplex PCR, and its TCRdb copy is limited to in-frame clones, with some not included. In the table there are under 5,500 clones, roughly nine tenths of which are singletons. The sequencing sample was made of blood. These receptor sequences come from a boy under 18 with mild ulcerative colitis.

This clone was seen a single time. The chain has TRBV9 and TRBJ2-1; weak D call: TRBD2 (5 bases). V was cut by 3 bases and J by 5 bases, with 12 bases left in between. Germline CDR1 SGDLS, CDR2 YYNGEE. This CDR3 spans 14 amino acids. This CDR3 is CASSDRTTNNEQFF. The CDR3 DNA follows: TGTGCCAGCAGCGACCGGACGACTAACAATGAGCAGTTCTTC.

The chain combines TRBV30 with TRBJ1-1; unclear D gene. V lost 0 bases and J lost 1, with 6 bases in between. The CDR3 loop spans 13 amino acids. Germline V gives CDR1 GTSNPN, CDR2 SVGIG (reference sequence). The CDR3 DNA reads TGTGCCTGGAGTGTAAACAGGAACACTGAAGCTTTCTTT. It codes for CAWSVNRNTEAFF.

As concerns this clone: The same CDR3 is also encoded by other DNA sequences in this sample. The chain joins TRBV9 to TRBJ1-1; D is perhaps TRBD1 (5 bases). The CDR3 extends over 14 amino acids. Germline V lookup: CDR1 SGDLS, CDR2 YYNGEE. V was trimmed by 5 bases and J by 0 bases, leaving 11 bases between them. The CDR3 loop is CASRRDPLNTEAFF. Here the CDR3 DNA reads TGTGCCAGCAGGAGGGACCCCTTGAACACTGAAGCTTTCTTT.

V gene TRBV28 combines with J gene TRBJ1-1; D is unclear. Germline-derived CDR1 and CDR2 are MDHEN and SYDVKM. V was trimmed by 4 bases and J by 0 bases, leaving 6 bases between them. The CDR3 extends over 13 amino acids. CDR3 residues: CASSSGMNTEAFF. The CDR3, as DNA: TGTGCCAGCAGTTCGGGGATGAACACTGAAGCTTTCTTT. The full variable domain, its missing parts supplied by reference TRBV28 and TRBJ1-1, is DVKVTQSSRYLVKRTGEKVFLECVQDMDHENMFWYRQDPGLGLRLIYFSYDVKMKEKGDIPEGYSVSREKKERFSLILESASTNQTSMYLCASSSGMNTEAFFGQGTRLTVV.

The chain combines TRBV2 with TRBJ2-1; possibly TRBD2 for D (6 bases). CDR3 length equals 18 residues. The germline gives CDR1 SNHLY, CDR2 FYNNEI. The ends were cut back, 3 bases at V and 0 bases at J, with 18 bases in the middle. The CDR3 spells CASSDLGTEGFSYNEQFF. The CDR3 DNA reads TGTGCCAGCAGTGATTTAGGAACGGAGGGTTTCTCCTACAATGAGCAGTTCTTC.

CDR3 amino acids: CASRDEGVLLQETQYF. DNA for the CDR3: TGTGCCAGCAGGGACGAGGGGGTCCTACTCCAAGAGACCCAGTACTTC. J is TRBJ2-5 and V is TRBV7-8; weak D call: TRBD1 (6 bases). Germline CDR1 reads SGHVS; CDR2 reads FQNEAQ. This CDR3 has 16 residues. V lost 6 bases, J lost 1 base, and 18 bases lay in between.

This sequence joins TRBV7-9 and TRBJ2-7; D gene uncertain. The germline CDR1 and CDR2 sequences are SEHNR and FQNEAQ (reference sequence). CDR3 length: 14 residues. V was trimmed by 0 bases and J by 0 bases, leaving 6 bases between them. CDR3 residues: CASSLAGFSYEQYF. The CDR3 DNA follows: TGTGCCAGCAGCTTAGCCGGCTTCTCCTACGAGCAGTACTTC.

The gene calls are TRBV30 and TRBJ1-5; 7 bases align to TRBD1. Germline V gene data show CDR1 as GTSNPN and CDR2 as SVGIG (reference sequence). The CDR3 sequence is 15 residues long. J gave up 4 bases and V 3 bases, and 9 bases lay outside the gene matches. CDR3 amino acids: CAWSLRTGLNQPQHF. The CDR3 bases are TGTGCCTGGAGCCTCCGGACAGGACTAAATCAGCCCCAGCATTTT.

The V and J genes are TRBV27 and TRBJ1-2; tentative D call: TRBD1 (6 bases). The CDR3 totals 15 residues. Trimming removed 2 bases at V and 3 bases at J, with 13 bases between. Per the germline V gene, CDR1 is MNHEY and CDR2 is SMNVEV (reference sequence). CDR3 amino acids: CASSLMGGSHYGYTF. DNA for the CDR3: TGTGCCAGCAGTTTAATGGGGGGCTCGCACTATGGCTACACCTTC.

V usage is TRBV7-9 and J usage is TRBJ1-1; D gene ambiguous. CDR1 and CDR2 from the germline V gene are SEHNR and FQNEAQ (reference sequence). V lost 5 bases and J 0 bases, leaving 7 bases between the germline ends. The CDR3 sequence is 13 residues long. CDR3 nucleotide sequence: TGTGCCAGCAGCCTGGAATTGAACACTGAAGCTTTCTTT. Residues: CASSLELNTEAFF.

The chain recombines TRBV19 with TRBJ1-5; 7 bases map to TRBD1. Per germline, CDR1 LNHDA and CDR2 SQIVND (reference sequence). This CDR3 is built from 15 residues. V shed 7 bases, J shed 6 bases, and the junction held 12 bases outside the gene matches. CDR3 amino acids: CASTPTGLVTQPQHF. CDR3 bases: TGTGCCAGTACCCCGACAGGGTTGGTAACTCAGCCCCAGCATTTT.

This clone occurred a few times. The rearrangement links TRBV2 to TRBJ1-1; tentatively, D is TRBD1 (6 bases). From germline, CDR1 is SNHLY and CDR2 FYNNEI. Trimming removed 4 bases from V and 8 bases from J, with 17 bases in between. The CDR3 runs 14 residues. This CDR3 is CASSAELRTVEAFF. CDR3 DNA: TGTGCCAGCAGTGCTGAACTTAGGACAGTCGAAGCTTTCTTT.

The chain is built from TRBV9 and TRBJ2-5; no clear D. V was clipped by 0 bases and J by 4 bases, with 10 bases between them. Germline lookup yields CDR1 SGDLS and CDR2 YYNGEE. CDR3 size: 14 residues. The DNA of the CDR3 is TGTGCCAGCAGCGTAGCGTCCTCGCCAGAGACCCAGTACTTC. This encodes CASSVASSPETQYF.

The V gene is TRBV6-5, the J gene TRBJ2-3; the D gene is possibly TRBD2 (6 bases). CDR3 size: 11 residues. V lost 8 bases, J lost 10 bases, and 13 bases lay in between. Germline CDR1 is MNHEY and CDR2 is SVGAGI. The CDR3: CASEDGRSQYF. The CDR3 nucleotides are TGTGCCAGCGAAGACGGGAGATCGCAGTATTTT.

This clone was recorded once. The chain combines TRBV11-2 with TRBJ2-3; 9 bases line up with TRBD2. Germline-derived CDR1 and CDR2 are SGHAT and FQNNGV. The CDR3 consists of 16 residues. The J segment lost 0 bases and the V segment lost 4 bases, leaving 5 bases of the junction unmatched. CDR3 in amino acids: CASSSAAGGSTDTQYF. The CDR3, as DNA: TGTGCCAGCAGCTCTGCCGCGGGAGGGAGCACAGATACGCAGTATTTT.

The J gene is TRBJ2-1, the V gene TRBV13, with 7 bases matching TRBD1. The germline V gene has CDR1 PRHDT and CDR2 FYEKMQ (reference sequence). The CDR3 is made up of 15 amino acids. The junction had 7 bases not matched to a gene; V was cut back by 0 bases and J by 8 bases. CDR3 DNA sequence: TGTGCCAGCAGCTTAGGGAACAGGGGCGCCGATGAGCAGTTCTTC. This translates into CASSLGNRGADEQFF.

The genes are TRBV27 and TRBJ2-1; TRBD2 matches 10 bases. The CDR3 extends over 14 amino acids. The germline gives CDR1 MNHEY, CDR2 SMNVEV (reference sequence). With V trimmed by 7 bases and J by 8 bases, 8 bases remained unmatched. The CDR3 sequence is CASTASGRLYEQFF. For the CDR3, the DNA is TGTGCCAGCACCGCTAGCGGGAGACTCTATGAGCAGTTCTTC.

V gene TRBV20-1 combines with J gene TRBJ1-1; 7 bases map to TRBD1. V shed 6 bases, J shed 7 bases, and the junction held 5 bases outside the gene matches. Germline CDR1 and CDR2: DFQATT and SNEGSKA (reference sequence). CDR3 size: 11 residues. The CDR3 is CSAKTGFEAFF. The CDR3 DNA is TGCAGTGCCAAGACAGGGTTTGAAGCTTTCTTT.

The chain recombines TRBV15 with TRBJ2-7; TRBD1 matches 7 bases. J lost 3 bases, V lost 2 bases, and 7 bases had no gene match. Germline-derived CDR1 and CDR2 are LNHNV and YYDKDF (reference sequence). This CDR3 spans 15 amino acids. The CDR3 reads CATSRSIGQDYEQYF. The CDR3 DNA reads TGTGCCACCAGCAGATCCATCGGACAGGACTACGAGCAGTACTTC.

The V and J genes are TRBV5-6 and TRBJ1-6; D gene ambiguous. Per the germline V gene, CDR1 is SGHDT and CDR2 is YYEEEE. CDR3 length: 14 amino acids. Trimming took 3 bases from V and 7 from J, leaving 11 bases between them. The CDR3 loop is CASSSFSSNSPLHF. CDR3 DNA sequence: TGTGCCAGCAGCTCTTTTAGCAGCAATTCACCCCTCCACTTT. The variable domain in full, completed from reference TRBV5-6 and TRBJ1-6, reads DAGVTQSPTHLIKTRGQQVTLRCSPKSGHDTVSWYQQALGQGPQFIFQYYEEEERQRGNFPDRFSGHQFPNYSSELNVNALLLGDSALYLCASSSFSSNSPLHFGNGTRLTVT.

The CDR3 here is CASSSYLTGSDQPQHF. CDR3 coding DNA: TGTGCCAGCAGTTCTTACCTGACAGGGTCTGATCAGCCCCAGCATTTT. The chain has TRBV28 and TRBJ1-5; 7 nucleotides match TRBD1. This CDR3 region has 16 residues. The trim removed 4 bases at V and 5 bases at J, leaving 11 bases unmatched. Germline CDR1 MDHEN, CDR2 SYDVKM.

The chain joins TRBV11-2 to TRBJ2-1; no reliable D call. V was shortened by 3 bases and J by 8 bases, with 5 bases between the two germline ends. Germline CDR1 SGHAT, CDR2 FQNNGV. The CDR3 covers 11 residues. Written as DNA, the CDR3 is TGTGCCAGCAGCTTTTCCGATGAGCAGTTCTTC. Amino acids: CASSFSDEQFF.

The rearrangement uses TRBV5-4 and TRBJ1-1, with no clear D. Germline CDR1 SGHNT, CDR2 YYREEE (reference sequence). CDR3 size: 14 residues. Trimming took 0 bases from V and 4 from J, leaving 10 bases between them. This chain's CDR3 is CASSLVPEGTEAFF. The CDR3 DNA sequence: TGTGCCAGCAGCTTGGTCCCCGAGGGCACTGAAGCTTTCTTT.

V gene TRBV7-6 combines with J gene TRBJ2-2; no clear D. Deletions cut 5 bases from V and 9 bases from J, with 10 bases between. The CDR3 has 12 residues. Germline V gives CDR1 SGHVS, CDR2 FNYEAQ. The CDR3 DNA reads as TGTGCCAGCAGCCCAAGGATCCGGGAGCTGTTTTTT. Amino acids: CASSPRIRELFF.

The chain combines TRBV28 with TRBJ1-2; TRBD1 matches at 9 bases. V lost 5 bases and J lost 9; bases outside the gene matches: 13. Germline CDR1 and CDR2: MDHEN and SYDVKM. This CDR3 contains 15 residues. CDR3 in amino acids: CASSEGSGQGRSYTF. Written as DNA, the CDR3 is TGTGCCAGCAGTGAAGGCTCGGGACAGGGCAGGAGCTACACCTTC.

A remark on this clone: Just one base apart from a much larger clone, this may be a read error. The chain carries TRBV11-2 and TRBJ1-1; D is unclear. Germline-derived CDR1 and CDR2 are SGHAT and FQNNGV. There are 13 residues in the CDR3. The V end lost 5 bases, the J end lost 6 bases, and 13 bases lay between the germline ends. The CDR3 loop reads CASSPSGKPEAFF. CDR3 nucleotide sequence: TGTGCCAGCAGCCCCTCTGGGAAACCTGAAGCTTTCTTT.